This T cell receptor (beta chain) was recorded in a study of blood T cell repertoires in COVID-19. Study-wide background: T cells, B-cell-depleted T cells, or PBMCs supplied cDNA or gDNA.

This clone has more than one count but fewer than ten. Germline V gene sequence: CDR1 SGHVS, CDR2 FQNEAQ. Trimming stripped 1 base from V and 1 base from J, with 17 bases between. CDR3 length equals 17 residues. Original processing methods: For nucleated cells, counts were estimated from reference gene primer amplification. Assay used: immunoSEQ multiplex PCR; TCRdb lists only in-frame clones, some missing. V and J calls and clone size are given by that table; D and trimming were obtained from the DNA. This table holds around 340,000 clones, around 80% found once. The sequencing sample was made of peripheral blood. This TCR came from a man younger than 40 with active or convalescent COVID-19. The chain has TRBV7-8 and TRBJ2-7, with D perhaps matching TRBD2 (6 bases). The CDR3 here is CASSLGWKGGESYEQYF. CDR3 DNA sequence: TGTGCCAGCAGCTTAGGGTGGAAGGGCGGGGAGTCCTACGAGCAGTACTTC.